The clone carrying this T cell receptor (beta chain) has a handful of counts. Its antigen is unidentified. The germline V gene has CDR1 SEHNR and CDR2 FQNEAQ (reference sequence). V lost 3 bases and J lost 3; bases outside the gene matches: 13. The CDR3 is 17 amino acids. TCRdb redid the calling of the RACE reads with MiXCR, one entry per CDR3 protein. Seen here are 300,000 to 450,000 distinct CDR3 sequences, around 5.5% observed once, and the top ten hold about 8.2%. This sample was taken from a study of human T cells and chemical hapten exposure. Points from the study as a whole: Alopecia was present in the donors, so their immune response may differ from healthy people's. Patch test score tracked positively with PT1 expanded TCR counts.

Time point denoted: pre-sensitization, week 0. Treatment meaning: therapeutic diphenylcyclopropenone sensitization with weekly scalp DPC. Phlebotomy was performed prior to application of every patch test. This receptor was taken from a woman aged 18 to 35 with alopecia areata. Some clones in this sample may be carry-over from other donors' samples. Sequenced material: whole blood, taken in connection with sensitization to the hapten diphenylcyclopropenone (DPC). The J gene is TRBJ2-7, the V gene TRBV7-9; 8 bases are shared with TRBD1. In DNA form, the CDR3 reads TGTGCCAGCAGCTTTAAGACAGGGGAGAACCTAGACTACGAGCAGTACTTC. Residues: CASSFKTGENLDYEQYF.